The source of this TCR beta chain is a study of blood T cells in healthy people across ages. Every donor provided 9.5 to 10 milliliters of peripheral blood. Combining a sample-barcoded 5' primer with a J-beta primer mix, a second PCR ran for about 7 to 11 cycles. Tags on each cDNA molecule came from a template-switch adaptor with 12 random nucleotides. CDR3-containing paired-end reads numbered at least 2.5 million in each sample. TCRdb independently ran MiXCR on the 5' RACE reads; one entry per CDR3 protein. The table has hundreds of thousands of distinct CDR3 sequences, around 30% seen once. Germline V gene data show CDR1 as LGHNA and CDR2 as YSLEER. This CDR3 spans 15 amino acids. V was shortened by 4 bases and J by 3 bases, with 15 bases between the two germline ends. This clonotype was picked up many times. Its antigen is unknown. Study findings and constraints: It was not known whether donors were CMV positive (a possible confounder of expanded clonotype changes).

The TCR sequence derives from a woman older than 75 in good health. The source material was blood. V gene TRBV4-3 combines with J gene TRBJ1-2; weak D call: TRBD1 (5 bases). CDR3 DNA: TGCGCCAGCAGCCCACATGCAGGGCCCGACTATGGCTACACCTTC. Protein sequence: CASSPHAGPDYGYTF.